The TCR beta chain under discussion was sequenced for a study of control samples from healthy donors and cancer patients. The data were produced by immunoSEQ multiplex PCR, yet TCRdb's version contains in-frame clones alone and is incomplete. The data hold 85,000 to 120,000 clones, with about 90% observed a single time. Germline V gene data show CDR1 as LNHDA and CDR2 as SQIVND (reference sequence). This CDR3 is built from 15 residues. The germline V and J ends were trimmed by 7 bases and 7 bases, with 20 bases remaining between them. The specimen was blood. This chain uses TRBV19 with TRBJ1-5, with D tentatively TRBD1 (5 bases). The sequence came from a woman aged 18-29 years in good health. This CDR3 is CASNVVGGGGQPQHF. CDR3 DNA: TGTGCCAGTAACGTTGTGGGGGGGGGTGGCCAGCCCCAGCATTTT.